Shown below are 21 T cell receptor beta chains from a single sample sequenced in a study of blood T cell repertoires in COVID-19. TCRdb's table, derived via immunoSEQ multiplex PCR, lists solely in-frame clones and lacks some. The sample holds 250,000 to 350,000 clones, roughly 90% seen once. Sequenced: peripheral blood. The receptor set was obtained from a woman between 50 and 59 years old with active or convalescent COVID-19.

In the case of this clone: This same CDR3 is encoded by further DNA sequences in the sample. V and J are TRBV19 and TRBJ2-7; D is possibly TRBD1 (6 bases). Germline V gene sequence: CDR1 LNHDA, CDR2 SQIVND (reference sequence). V was clipped by 3 bases and J by 2 bases, with 8 bases between them. The CDR3 sequence is 13 residues long. CDR3 region: CASSIGQPYEQYF. CDR3 in DNA: TGTGCCAGTAGTATTGGACAGCCCTACGAGCAGTACTTC.

This clone appeared a single time. The chain uses TRBV10-3 and TRBJ1-6; TRBD1 matches at 10 bases. V gave up 6 bases and J gave up 5 bases; unmatched junction bases: 7. This CDR3 comprises 16 residues. CDR1 is ENHRY, CDR2 SYGVKD, per germline. The CDR3 DNA sequence: TGTGCCATCAGGGGGACAGGGGCGACTGATAATTCACCCCTCCACTTT. Translated, it gives CAIRGTGATDNSPLHF.

The chain combines TRBV3-1 (or the pseudogene TRBV3-2) with TRBJ1-1; D possibly corresponds to TRBD1 (6 bases). Germline CDR1 is LGHDT and CDR2 is YNNKEL (reference sequence). The CDR3 is 15 residues long. V shed 2 bases and J shed 0 bases, with 10 bases lying between them. The chain's CDR3 is CASSQNGQLNTEAFF. The DNA for the CDR3 is TGTGCCAGCAGCCAAAATGGACAGTTGAACACTGAAGCTTTCTTT.

The J gene is TRBJ1-5, the V gene TRBV19; D is unclear. Per germline, CDR1 LNHDA and CDR2 SQIVND (reference sequence). The CDR3 spans 13 residues. The V end lost 8 bases, the J end lost 2 bases, and 10 bases lay between the germline ends. CDR3 DNA sequence: TGTGCCAGTGGCACAATCCGCAATCAGCCCCAGCATTTT. Protein sequence: CASGTIRNQPQHF.

The chain is built from TRBV6-4 and TRBJ1-1, with D perhaps matching TRBD1 (6 bases). V lost 3 bases and J lost 4, with 15 bases in between. The CDR3 contains 15 residues. Germline V CDR1 and CDR2: MRHNA, SNTAGT. The CDR3 is CASSEGASGSTEAFF. The CDR3, as DNA: TGTGCCAGCAGTGAGGGGGCCTCGGGGAGCACTGAAGCTTTCTTT.

This chain uses TRBV4-2 with TRBJ2-2; D possibly corresponds to TRBD1 (5 bases). V lost 3 bases and J lost 7, with 9 bases in between. The CDR3 contains 13 residues. Germline values: CDR1 LGHNA, CDR2 YNFKEQ. The CDR3 nucleotides are TGTGCCAGCAGCCAGATTGACAGCGGGGAGCTGTTTTTT. It specifies CASSQIDSGELFF.

The chain has TRBV19 and TRBJ1-2, with 10 positions matching TRBD1. The CDR3 runs to 14 residues. Per the germline V gene, CDR1 is LNHDA and CDR2 is SQIVND (reference sequence). The CDR3 sequence: CDGDRGLTDYGYTF. The CDR3 bases are TGTGATGGGGACAGGGGCTTAACAGACTATGGCTACACCTTC.

The chain has TRBV18 and TRBJ2-3, with 7 nucleotides matching TRBD2. J lost 2 bases, V lost 3 bases, and 5 bases had no gene match. Germline lookup yields CDR1 KGHSH and CDR2 LQKENI. The length of the CDR3 is 15 residues. The CDR3 protein is CASSPIAGLTDTQYF. Here the CDR3 DNA reads TGTGCCAGCTCACCTATAGCGGGCCTCACAGATACGCAGTATTTT.

This clone was detected only once. The chain joins TRBV9 to TRBJ2-1, with 11 bases lining up with TRBD2. This CDR3 is 15 amino acids long. Germline CDR1 reads SGDLS; CDR2 reads YYNGEE. The V and J ends lost 0 bases and 7 bases, in that order; junction bases with no gene match: 3. DNA of the CDR3: TGTGCCAGCAGCGTAGAACTAGCGGGAGTTAATGAGCAGTTCTTC. It yields the protein CASSVELAGVNEQFF.

The rearrangement joins TRBV4-2 to TRBJ2-3; 8 nucleotides align to TRBD2. The J segment lost 6 bases and the V segment lost 0 bases, leaving 11 bases of the junction unmatched. The germline gives CDR1 LGHNA, CDR2 YNFKEQ. The CDR3 contains 17 residues. The CDR3 is CASSQDASGLSGDTQYF. CDR3 nucleotide sequence: TGTGCCAGCAGCCAAGATGCTAGCGGGCTCTCCGGGGATACGCAGTATTTT.

This chain links TRBV5-6 with TRBJ2-7; 11 positions match TRBD2. In germline, CDR1 is SGHDT, CDR2 YYEEEE. This CDR3 is 18 amino acids long. The ends lost 3 bases at V and 4 bases at J; junction bases unmatched: 15. CDR3: CASSSTSGSASRAYEQYF. CDR3 DNA sequence: TGTGCCAGCAGCTCCACTAGCGGGAGCGCCTCACGCGCGTACGAGCAGTACTTC.

The chain recombines TRBV9 with TRBJ2-7; tentative D call: TRBD1 (5 bases). This CDR3 is built from 17 residues. Trimming took off 4 bases at V and 5 bases at J, with 25 bases between the two ends. Germline V CDR1 and CDR2: SGDLS, YYNGEE. CDR3 residues: CASSPRPGQKGSDEQYF. In DNA form, the CDR3 reads TGTGCCAGCAGCCCTCGACCAGGGCAGAAGGGCTCAGACGAGCAGTACTTC.

This clone was picked up a small number of times. The rearrangement joins TRBV11-2 to TRBJ1-2; 8 nucleotides align to TRBD1. CDR1 is SGHAT and CDR2 is FQNNGV in the germline V gene. With V trimmed by 4 bases and J by 7 bases, 8 bases remained unmatched. CDR3 length: 14 residues. The CDR3 coding sequence is TGTGCCAGCAGCTCCCTGACAGGGGTTTCTGGCTACACCTTC. Its translation is CASSSLTGVSGYTF.

J is TRBJ2-7 and V is TRBV28; tentatively, D is TRBD2 (6 bases). From germline, CDR1 is MDHEN and CDR2 SYDVKM. This CDR3 spans 13 amino acids. The germline V and J ends were trimmed by 2 bases and 4 bases, with 9 bases remaining between them. CDR3 region: CASSLPGDYEQYF. For the CDR3, the DNA is TGTGCCAGCAGTTTACCGGGGGATTACGAGCAGTACTTC.

This clone showed up just a few times. This chain connects TRBV7-8 to TRBJ1-2; D perhaps matches TRBD1 (6 bases). Germline-derived CDR1 and CDR2 are SGHVS and FQNEAQ. This CDR3 comprises 14 residues. Trimming removed 5 bases from V and 8 bases from J, with 18 bases in between. The CDR3 DNA sequence: TGTGCCAGCAGCCAACCCGTAACAGGGCTAGGCTACACCTTC. Protein sequence: CASSQPVTGLGYTF.

The count of this clone is one. The genes are TRBV9 and TRBJ2-3; 13 nucleotides line up with TRBD2. Germline values: CDR1 SGDLS, CDR2 YYNGEE. This CDR3 is 18 amino acids long. The junction had 7 bases not matched to a gene; V was cut back by 0 bases and J by 3 bases. CDR3 sequence: CASSVAWGLAGTTDTQYF. Written as DNA, the CDR3 is TGTGCCAGCAGCGTAGCATGGGGACTAGCGGGAACAACAGATACGCAGTATTTT.

This chain links TRBV5-4 with TRBJ2-1; 7 nucleotides agree with TRBD2. The V and J ends lost 3 bases and 8 bases, in that order; junction bases with no gene match: 11. The CDR3 is 15 residues long. In germline, CDR1 is SGHNT, CDR2 YYREEE (reference sequence). CDR3 nucleotides: TGTGCCAGCAGCTCTCAAAAGGCGGGGGTGTATGAGCAGTTCTTC. Its translation: CASSSQKAGVYEQFF.

The chain uses TRBV21-1 and TRBJ1-2; the table calls TRBD1, which could not be checked here. TRBV21-1 is labeled a pseudogene. There are 13 residues in the CDR3. Written as DNA, the CDR3 is TGTGCCAGCTGGGCAGGGGGCAAGTATGGCTACACCTTC. Residues: CASWAGGKYGYTF.

This clone came up a few times. DNA of the CDR3: TGTGCCAGCAGCTGGATGGACAGGGGCGATTCACCCCTCCACTTT. Translated, it gives CASSWMDRGDSPLHF. The V gene is TRBV7-8, the J gene TRBJ1-6; 9 bases are shared with TRBD1. The CDR3 length is 15 residues. Germline V CDR1 and CDR2: SGHVS, FQNEAQ. Trimming cost V 4 bases and J 8 bases; bases outside gene matches: 6.

With respect to this clone: Additional DNA sequences in this sample encode the identical CDR3. V usage is TRBV5-1 and J usage is TRBJ1-1; no definite D call. V gave up 1 base and J gave up 1 base, with 5 bases separating them. The germline V gene has CDR1 SGHRS and CDR2 YFSETQ. CDR3 length: 13 residues. The DNA of the CDR3 is TGCGCCAGCAGCTTGACGGGGAACACTGAAGCTTTCTTT. Its protein product is CASSLTGNTEAFF.

As to this clone: This likely comes from a read error, as the CDR3 has no conserved phenylalanine or tryptophan at its end. The limits of the CDR3 on the DNA are not certain, so only TCRdb's listed CDR3 is given. The rearrangement joins TRBV30 to TRBJ2-7; the D call in the table, TRBD1, was not verified against the DNA. From germline, CDR1 is GTSNPN and CDR2 SVGIG (reference sequence). The CDR3 sequence runs 13 residues, both termini included. CDR3 region: CAWSVEHWGQILI.